One and the same sample provided the 8 T cell receptor beta chains below, sequenced in a study of CD8+ T cells in alopecia areata. Sequencing relied on a cDNA template that was reverse transcribed from extracted RNA. Some clones are missing from TCRdb's copy, which holds only in-frame ones; the method was immunoSEQ multiplex PCR. Among 95,000 to 110,000 clones listed, 80% to 90% were seen once. Stated treatment: oral pan-JAK inhibitor, 5-10 mg twice daily. The source material was CD8+ T cells sorted from blood, sampled between weeks 30 and 35, from a patient treated with tofacitinib. The receptors were gathered from a human donor with alopecia areata.

The V call is TRBV27, the J call TRBJ2-1; D ambiguous. CDR1 and CDR2 (germline): MNHEY, SMNVEV (reference sequence). V gave up 6 bases and J gave up 4 bases, with 10 bases separating them. CDR3 length: 13 amino acids. The CDR3 is CASSDGRYNEQFF. The CDR3 coding sequence is TGTGCCAGCAGCGATGGACGGTACAATGAGCAGTTCTTC.

This chain joins TRBV10-3 and TRBJ2-1; D unresolved. The V and J ends lost 0 bases and 0 bases respectively, with 9 bases between them. In germline, CDR1 is ENHRY, CDR2 SYGVKD. The CDR3 length is 16 residues. The CDR3 DNA reads as TGTGCCATCAGTGAGTCGGGCGGAAGCTCCTACAATGAGCAGTTCTTC. This sequence encodes CAISESGGSSYNEQFF.

This clone has more than one count but fewer than ten. Other DNA sequences in this sample translate to the same CDR3. V is TRBV5-1 and J is TRBJ2-7; no clear D. Trimming shortened V by 1 base and J by 0 bases, and 5 bases separated the two germline ends. CDR1 is SGHRS, CDR2 YFSETQ, per germline. The CDR3 extends over 13 amino acids. The CDR3 DNA sequence: TGCGCCAGCAGCTTGACCAGCTCCTACGAGCAGTACTTC. It codes for CASSLTSSYEQYF.

The chain employs TRBV6-1 and TRBJ2-7; D might be TRBD2 (7 bases). The CDR3 contains 13 residues. Germline CDR1 MNHNS, CDR2 SASEGT. The V end was cut by 11 bases, the J end by 3 bases, with 17 bases between. This chain's CDR3 is CALRGAGLYEQYF. CDR3 coding DNA: TGTGCCCTCCGGGGGGCCGGCCTCTACGAGCAGTACTTC.

J is TRBJ2-5 and V is TRBV29-1; D is possibly TRBD1 (6 bases). With the DNA end fitting TRBJ2-7 better, the J assignment may be wrong. Germline V gene data show CDR1 as SQVTM and CDR2 as ANQGSEA. CDR3 length: 13 amino acids. The chain's CDR3 is CSVDLTGNYEQYF. CDR3 nucleotide sequence: TGCAGCGTTGACCTGACAGGCAACTACGAGCAGTACTTC.

Regarding this clone: A read error may explain this, as a much larger clone is one base away. This same CDR3 is encoded by further DNA sequences in the sample. The chain is built from TRBV27 and TRBJ2-3, with D hard to call. The CDR3 extends over 11 amino acids. Deletions cut 6 bases from V and 2 bases from J, with 3 bases between. The germline V gene has CDR1 MNHEY and CDR2 SMNVEV (reference sequence). CDR3 nucleotides: TGTGCCAGCAGCTCCACAGATACGCAGTATTTT. This sequence encodes CASSSTDTQYF.

The V gene is TRBV27, the J gene TRBJ2-3; D is unclear. Germline V CDR1 and CDR2: MNHEY, SMNVEV (reference sequence). The V end was cut by 5 bases, the J end by 5 bases, with 8 bases between. This CDR3 is 12 amino acids long. The CDR3 region is CASSQLLDTQYF. DNA for the CDR3: TGTGCCAGCAGTCAACTGCTAGATACGCAGTATTTT.

This clone was seen a few times. The J gene is TRBJ1-1, the V gene TRBV27, with D perhaps matching TRBD1 (6 bases). The length of the CDR3 is 16 residues. Germline values: CDR1 MNHEY, CDR2 SMNVEV (reference sequence). Trimming removed 4 bases at V and 0 bases at J, with 15 bases between. CDR3 region: CASSSGTWVLNTEAFF. CDR3 coding DNA: TGTGCCAGCAGTTCCGGGACATGGGTTTTGAACACTGAAGCTTTCTTT.